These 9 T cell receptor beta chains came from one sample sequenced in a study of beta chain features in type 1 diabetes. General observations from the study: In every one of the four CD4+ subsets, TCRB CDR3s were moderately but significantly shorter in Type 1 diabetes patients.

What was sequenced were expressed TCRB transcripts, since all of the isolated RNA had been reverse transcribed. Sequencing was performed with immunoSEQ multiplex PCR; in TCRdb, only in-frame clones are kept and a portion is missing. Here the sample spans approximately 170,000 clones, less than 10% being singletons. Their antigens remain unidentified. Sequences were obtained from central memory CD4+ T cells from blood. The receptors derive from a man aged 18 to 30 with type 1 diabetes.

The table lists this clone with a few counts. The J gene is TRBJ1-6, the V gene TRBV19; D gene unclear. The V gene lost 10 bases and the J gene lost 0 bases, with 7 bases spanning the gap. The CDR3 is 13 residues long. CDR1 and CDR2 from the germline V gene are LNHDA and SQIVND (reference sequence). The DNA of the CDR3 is TGTGCCACGAAGAGCTCCTATAATTCACCCCTCCACTTT. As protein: CATKSSYNSPLHF.

CDR3: CASSPWTGLETQYF. As DNA, the CDR3 is TGTGCCAGCAGCCCCTGGACAGGGCTGGAGACCCAGTACTTC. The chain has TRBV7-2 and TRBJ2-5; TRBD1 aligns across 8 bases. Unmatched junction bases numbered 7, after V lost 5 bases and J lost 5 bases. The germline V gene has CDR1 SGHTA and CDR2 FQGNSA. There are 14 residues in the CDR3.

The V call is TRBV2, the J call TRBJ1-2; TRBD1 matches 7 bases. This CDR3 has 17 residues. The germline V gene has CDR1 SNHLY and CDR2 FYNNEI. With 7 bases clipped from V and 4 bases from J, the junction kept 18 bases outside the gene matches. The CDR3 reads CASTEGRYRGGGYGYTF. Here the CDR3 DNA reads TGTGCCAGCACCGAAGGCCGATACAGGGGAGGTGGCTATGGCTACACCTTC.

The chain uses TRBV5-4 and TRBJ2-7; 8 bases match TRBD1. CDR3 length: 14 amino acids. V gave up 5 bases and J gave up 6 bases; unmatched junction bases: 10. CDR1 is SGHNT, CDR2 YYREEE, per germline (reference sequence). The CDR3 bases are TGTGCCAGCAGTTCCGGGACAGGCCCGGGCGAGCAGTACTTC. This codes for CASSSGTGPGEQYF.

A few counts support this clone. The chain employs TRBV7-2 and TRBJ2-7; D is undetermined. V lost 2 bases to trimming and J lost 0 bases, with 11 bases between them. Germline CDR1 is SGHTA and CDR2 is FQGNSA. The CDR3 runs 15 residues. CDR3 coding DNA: TGTGCCAGCAGCTTAACGCTTAGTACCTCCTACGAGCAGTACTTC. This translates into CASSLTLSTSYEQYF.

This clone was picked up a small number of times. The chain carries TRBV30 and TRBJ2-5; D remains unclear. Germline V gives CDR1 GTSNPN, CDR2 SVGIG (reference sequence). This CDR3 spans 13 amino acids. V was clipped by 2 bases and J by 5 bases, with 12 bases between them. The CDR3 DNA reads TGTGCCTGGAGTAAAAGTTCTCGGGAGACCCAGTACTTC. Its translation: CAWSKSSRETQYF.

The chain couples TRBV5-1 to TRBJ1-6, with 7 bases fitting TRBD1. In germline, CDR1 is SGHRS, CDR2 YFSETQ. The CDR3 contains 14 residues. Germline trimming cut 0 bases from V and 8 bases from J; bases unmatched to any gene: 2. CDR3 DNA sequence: TGCGCCAGCAGCTTGGACAGGGGACATTCACCCCTCCACTTT. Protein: CASSLDRGHSPLHF.

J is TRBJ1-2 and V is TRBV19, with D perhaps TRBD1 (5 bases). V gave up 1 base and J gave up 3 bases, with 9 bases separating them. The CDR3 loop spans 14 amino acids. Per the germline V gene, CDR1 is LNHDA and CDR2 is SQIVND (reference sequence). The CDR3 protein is CASSIGQSDYGYTF. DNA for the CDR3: TGTGCCAGTAGTATAGGACAGTCTGACTATGGCTACACCTTC.

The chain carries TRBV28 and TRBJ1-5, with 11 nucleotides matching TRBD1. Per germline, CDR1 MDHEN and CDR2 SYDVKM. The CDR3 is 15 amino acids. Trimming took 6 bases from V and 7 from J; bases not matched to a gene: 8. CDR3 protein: CASRTTGTGGQPQHF. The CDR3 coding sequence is TGTGCCAGCAGGACGACCGGGACAGGGGGACAGCCCCAGCATTTT.